The entry below describes one TCR beta chain. Its antigen is still unknown. The data were taken from a study of T cell responses to AZD1222 COVID-19 vaccine. The CDR3 is 13 amino acids. Germline CDR1 SNHLY, CDR2 FYNNEI. The V end was cut by 8 bases, the J end by 7 bases, with 18 bases between. Study-wide findings and caveats: Most donors were white British and more were female, and clonal diversity was possibly underestimated. Repertoires were sampled only after the peak T cell response. Mapped onto spike, vaccine-associated CD4 TCRs spanned it and were dominant at 160-218 and 743-854.

Sequencing used immunoSEQ multiplex PCR; TCRdb keeps in-frame clones, though not all of them. In the table there are some 140,000 clones, 70% to 90% of which are singletons. This specimen was peripheral blood, taken on day 0 of AZD1222 vaccination. This sequence joins TRBV2 and TRBJ2-7, with D tentatively TRBD2 (6 bases). The clonotype comes from an adult in good health. The DNA for the CDR3 is TGTGCCAGCTCCGAGCCCGGGGGTCGGGAGCAGTACTTC. Translation: CASSEPGGREQYF.